These T cell receptor beta chains were read from a single sample in a study. TCRdb recomputed calls from the RT-PCR reads with MiXCR, one row per CDR3 protein. The sample lists hundreds of thousands of distinct CDR3 sequences; approximately 14% were seen once. Sequenced sample: memory CD4+ T cells from blood. The origin of the receptors is a female donor in good health, serving as a healthy control. Each CDR3 is given with its conserved first and last residue. A D gene is named only where the DNA matches it firmly. Clone size is not always given. Where it is, it says once, few, many or a class for expanded clones.

CASSYRTGGVYESYNEQFF TGTGCCAGCAGCTACCGGACAGGGGGCGTTTACGAGTCCTACAATGAGCAGTTCTTC TRBV6-5 many TRBD1 TRBJ2-1
CASSTGQGVEETQYF TGCGCCAGCAGCACAGGACAGGGGGTAGAAGAGACCCAGTACTTC TRBV5-1 few TRBD1 TRBJ2-5
CATSRAPDSYQPQHF TGTGCCACCAGCAGAGCCCCCGACAGTTATCAGCCCCAGCATTTT TRBV15 many . TRBJ1-5
CASSLQWEAPLNSPLHF TGCGCCAGCAGCCTTCAGTGGGAGGCCCCTCTTAATTCACCCCTCCACTTT TRBV4-1 many . TRBJ1-6
CASSSTLRGQETQYF TGTGCCAGCAGCTCGACCTTGAGGGGGCAAGAGACCCAGTACTTC TRBV11-2 many . TRBJ2-5
CSVDGQGGDIQYF TGCAGCGTTGACGGCCAGGGGGGCGACATTCAGTACTTC TRBV29-1 many . TRBJ2-4
CASSYRTGWGQETQYF TGTGCCAGCAGTTACCGGACAGGGTGGGGGCAAGAGACCCAGTACTTC TRBV6-5 many TRBD1 TRBJ2-5
CASSSPTRHYEQYF TGTGCCAGCAGCTCTCCAACTCGGCACTACGAGCAGTACTTC TRBV5-4 few . TRBJ2-7
CASNNRVTDTQYF TGTGCCAGTAATAACAGGGTAACAGATACGCAGTATTTT TRBV19 . . TRBJ2-3
CATGTGEDEQYF TGTGCCACAGGGACGGGGGAAGACGAGCAGTACTTC TRBV24-1 . . TRBJ2-7
CASSEQTYEQYF TGCGCCAGCAGTGAACAGACCTACGAGCAGTACTTC TRBV10-2 . . TRBJ2-7
CSARGASGRAGTEAFF TGCAGTGCTAGAGGCGCTTCGGGCAGGGCGGGCACTGAAGCTTTCTTT TRBV20-1 . . TRBJ1-1
CAISERNEAFF TGTGCCATCAGTGAGAGGAATGAAGCTTTCTTT TRBV10-3 many . TRBJ1-1
CASSLARGAAFGPYEQYF TGCGCCAGCAGCCTCGCCCGGGGGGCCGCATTTGGCCCCTACGAGCAGTACTTC TRBV5-1 . . TRBJ2-7
CASSRGRDETQYF TGTGCCAGCAGTCGGGGCAGGGACGAGACCCAGTACTTC TRBV12-3/TRBV12-4 many . TRBJ2-5
CASSDGSPWAGELFF TGTGCCAGCAGTGATGGGAGCCCCTGGGCCGGGGAGCTGTTTTTT TRBV6-1 few . TRBJ2-2
CASSGQGWSGELFF TGTGCCAGCAGTGGACAGGGGTGGAGCGGGGAGCTGTTTTTT TRBV12-3/TRBV12-4 few TRBD1 TRBJ2-2
CASSAGASRLYNSPLHF TGTGCCAGCAGCGCCGGGGCCTCTCGCCTTTATAATTCACCCCTCCACTTT TRBV9 few . TRBJ1-6
CASSYVPVRGGDTQYF TGTGCCAGCAGTTACGTACCGGTTCGGGGGGGGGATACGCAGTATTTT TRBV6-5 . TRBD2 TRBJ2-3
CASAGRETQYF TGTGCCAGTGCCGGGAGGGAGACCCAGTACTTC TRBV6-5 . TRBD2 TRBJ2-5
CASSLRAGEADTQYF TGTGCCAGCAGTTTACGGGCAGGGGAGGCGGATACGCAGTATTTT TRBV27 many . TRBJ2-3
CASSPRNRPSTEAFF TGTGCCAGCAGCCCTAGGAATCGGCCGAGCACTGAAGCTTTCTTT TRBV5-6 many . TRBJ1-1
CSVARTSGIYNEQFF TGCAGCGTTGCCCGGACTAGCGGGATCTACAATGAGCAGTTCTTC TRBV29-1 . TRBD2 TRBJ2-1
CSASGQFSTDTQYF TGCAGTGCTAGCGGACAGTTTAGCACAGATACGCAGTATTTT TRBV20-1 . . TRBJ2-3
CASSHTPTVTYEQYF TGTGCCAGCAGCCATACGCCGACAGTAACCTACGAGCAGTACTTC TRBV5-5 few . TRBJ2-7
CASSPLQGYEQYF TGTGCCAGCAGCCCGTTACAGGGTTACGAGCAGTACTTC TRBV7-2 . . TRBJ2-7
CASSAGTGRSYTF TGTGCCAGCAGTGCTGGGACAGGACGAAGCTACACCTTC TRBV12-3/TRBV12-4 many TRBD1 TRBJ1-2
CSASVQGARGYTF TGCAGTGCTAGTGTGCAGGGGGCGCGCGGCTACACCTTC TRBV20-1 . TRBD1 TRBJ1-2
CASREVKSGNTEAFF TGTGCCAGCAGGGAGGTCAAATCGGGGAACACTGAAGCTTTCTTT TRBV10-3 many . TRBJ1-1
CASSLSHMSGLDTQYF TGTGCCAGCAGCTTAAGTCATATGTCAGGGCTCGATACGCAGTATTTT TRBV7-2 . . TRBJ2-3
CASSLEETSGNTIYF TGTGCCAGCAGCTTGGAGGAGACCTCTGGAAACACCATATATTTT TRBV7-9 . . TRBJ1-3
CASRVQGSTDTQYF TGTGCTAGCAGGGTACAGGGCAGCACAGATACGCAGTATTTT TRBV7-7 . . TRBJ2-3
CATKGQGTETQYF TGTGCCACGAAGGGACAGGGTACGGAGACCCAGTACTTC TRBV10-3 . TRBD1 TRBJ2-5
CASSAGQGSSGTDTQYF TGTGCCAGTTCCGCGGGACAGGGATCTAGCGGGACAGATACGCAGTATTTT TRBV19 . . TRBJ2-3
CASSVRPSGGDTGELFF TGTGCCAGCAGCGTCAGGCCTAGCGGTGGGGACACCGGGGAGCTGTTTTTT TRBV3-1 few TRBD2 TRBJ2-2
CASSVDVLSYEQYF TGTGCCAGCAGCGTAGATGTCCTCAGCTACGAGCAGTACTTC TRBV9 few . TRBJ2-7
CASSQDQLAGRRRLHF TGCGCCAGCAGCCAAGATCAGTTAGCGGGGCGCCGTCGCCTCCACTTT TRBV4-1 few . TRBJ1-6
CASSARDTEAFF TGTGCCAGCAGCGCAAGGGACACTGAAGCTTTCTTT TRBV9 . . TRBJ1-1
CASSLAGGDETQYF TGCGCCAGCAGCTTGGCCGGGGGCGATGAGACCCAGTACTTC TRBV5-1 few . TRBJ2-5
CSARASSGGTDTQYF TGCAGTGCTCGCGCTTCTAGCGGGGGGACAGATACGCAGTATTTT TRBV20-1 many TRBD2 TRBJ2-3
CASSANSADTQYF TGCGCCAGCAGCGCTAATTCAGCAGATACGCAGTATTTT TRBV5-1 many . TRBJ2-3
CASSQVSSIGGTDTQYF TGTGCCAGCAGCCAAGTAAGCTCGATAGGTGGCACAGATACGCAGTATTTT TRBV4-2 . . TRBJ2-3
CSVEDHTRGETQYF TGCAGCGTTGAAGATCATACCAGGGGAGAGACCCAGTACTTC TRBV29-1 . . TRBJ2-5
CASSLAGQNYNEQFF TGCGCCAGCAGCTTGGCCGGGCAAAACTACAATGAGCAGTTCTTC TRBV5-1 few . TRBJ2-1